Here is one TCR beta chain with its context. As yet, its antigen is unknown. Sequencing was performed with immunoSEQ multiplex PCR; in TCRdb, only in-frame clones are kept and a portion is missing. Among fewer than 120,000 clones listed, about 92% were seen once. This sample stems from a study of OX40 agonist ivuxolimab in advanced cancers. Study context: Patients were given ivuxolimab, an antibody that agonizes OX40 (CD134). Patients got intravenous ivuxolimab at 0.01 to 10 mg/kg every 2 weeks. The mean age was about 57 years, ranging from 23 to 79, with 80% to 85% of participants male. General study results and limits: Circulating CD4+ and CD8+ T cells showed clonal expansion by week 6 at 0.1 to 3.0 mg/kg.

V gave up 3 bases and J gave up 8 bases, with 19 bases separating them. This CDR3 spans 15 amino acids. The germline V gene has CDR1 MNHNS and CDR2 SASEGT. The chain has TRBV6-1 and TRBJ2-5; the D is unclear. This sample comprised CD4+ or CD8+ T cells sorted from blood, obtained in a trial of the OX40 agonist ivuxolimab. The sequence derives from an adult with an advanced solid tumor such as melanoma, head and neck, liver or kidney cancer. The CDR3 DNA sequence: TGTGCCAGCAGTGAGCAAAAGATTGGGGAAGCTACCCAGTACTTC. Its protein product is CASSEQKIGEATQYF.